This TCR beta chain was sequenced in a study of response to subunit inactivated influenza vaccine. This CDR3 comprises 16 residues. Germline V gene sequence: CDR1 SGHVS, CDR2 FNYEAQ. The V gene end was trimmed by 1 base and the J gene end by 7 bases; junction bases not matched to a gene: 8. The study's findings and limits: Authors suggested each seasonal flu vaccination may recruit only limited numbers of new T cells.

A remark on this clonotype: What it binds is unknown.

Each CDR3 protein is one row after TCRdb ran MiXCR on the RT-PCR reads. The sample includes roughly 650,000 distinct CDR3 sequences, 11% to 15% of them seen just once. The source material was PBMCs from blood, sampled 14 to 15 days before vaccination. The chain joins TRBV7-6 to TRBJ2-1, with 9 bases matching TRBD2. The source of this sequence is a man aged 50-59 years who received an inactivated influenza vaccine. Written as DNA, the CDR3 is TGTGCCAGCAGCTTAGTGGCGGGAGGGCCTAGGAATGAGCAGTTCTTC. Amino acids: CASSLVAGGPRNEQFF.